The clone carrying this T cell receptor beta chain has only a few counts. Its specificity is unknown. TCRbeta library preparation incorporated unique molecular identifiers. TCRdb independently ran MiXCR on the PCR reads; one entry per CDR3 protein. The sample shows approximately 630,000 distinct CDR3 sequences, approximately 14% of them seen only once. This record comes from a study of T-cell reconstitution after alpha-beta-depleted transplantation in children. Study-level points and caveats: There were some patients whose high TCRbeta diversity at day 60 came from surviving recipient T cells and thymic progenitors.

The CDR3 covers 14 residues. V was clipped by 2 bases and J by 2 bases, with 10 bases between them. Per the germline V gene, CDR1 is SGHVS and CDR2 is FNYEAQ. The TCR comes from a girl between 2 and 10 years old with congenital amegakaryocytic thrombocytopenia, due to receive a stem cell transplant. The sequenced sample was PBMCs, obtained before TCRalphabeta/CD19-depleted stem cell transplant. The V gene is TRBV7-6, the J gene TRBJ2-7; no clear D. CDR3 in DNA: TGTGCCAGCAGCTTAACAGCAGACCCCTACGAGCAGTACTTC. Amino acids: CASSLTADPYEQYF.